Described below is a single T cell receptor (beta chain) sequence and its context. The entry originates in a study of Graves' ophthalmopathy and Graves' hyperthyroidism. This CDR3 contains 17 residues. CDR1 is KGHDR, CDR2 SFDVKD, per germline. V lost 4 bases and J 4 bases, leaving 19 bases between the germline ends. The sequenced template was RNA, covering the TCR beta CDR3 region. After a first-round RT-PCR with HTBI primers, a second-round multiplex PCR was run. TCRdb redid the calling of the multiplex PCR reads with MiXCR, one entry per CDR3 protein. The repertoire holds about 740,000 distinct CDR3 sequences, with 35% to 50% as singletons.

The source is an adult man with Graves' ophthalmopathy. The genes are TRBV24-1 and TRBJ1-5, with D possibly matching TRBD1 (5 bases). Sequenced: peripheral blood. In DNA form, the CDR3 reads TGTGCCACCAGTGACCGTTTGGGCGAGGGGAGAAATCAGCCCCAGCATTTT. Its translation is CATSDRLGEGRNQPQHF.